Listed below are T cell receptor beta chains from one sample, sequenced in a study of OX40 agonist ivuxolimab in advanced cancers. The data were produced by immunoSEQ multiplex PCR, yet TCRdb's version contains in-frame clones alone and is incomplete. The table lists about 60,000 clones, around 84% of them singletons. The specimen comprised CD4+ or CD8+ T cells sorted from blood, sampled in a trial of the OX40 agonist ivuxolimab. The receptors originated from an adult with an advanced solid tumor such as melanoma, head and neck, liver or kidney cancer. The CDR3 runs from the conserved cysteine through the conserved F or W. Fields, in order: J gene, D gene, clone size, V gene, CDR3 protein, CDR3 DNA. The D gene is left open where the match is weak. Some rows have no size entry. The others give once, few or many, or a class for an expanded clone.

J gene: TRBJ1-5
D gene: -
clone size: -
V gene: TRBV28
CDR3 protein: CASSLSGSNQPQHF
CDR3 DNA: TGTGCCAGCAGTTTATCCGGAAGCAATCAGCCCCAGCATTTT

J gene: TRBJ2-7
D gene: TRBD2
clone size: -
V gene: TRBV5-1
CDR3 protein: CASRRLAGGFYEQYF
CDR3 DNA: TGCGCCAGCAGGCGACTAGCGGGAGGGTTCTACGAGCAGTACTTC

J gene: TRBJ2-7
D gene: TRBD1
clone size: -
V gene: TRBV27
CDR3 protein: CASRRTGGSSYEQYF
CDR3 DNA: TGTGCCAGCAGGCGGACAGGGGGGAGCTCCTACGAGCAGTACTTC

J gene: TRBJ2-5
D gene: TRBD1
clone size: -
V gene: TRBV5-8
CDR3 protein: CASSLRGQVGETQYF
CDR3 DNA: TGTGCCAGCAGCTTGCGGGGACAGGTGGGAGAGACCCAGTACTTC

J gene: TRBJ2-1
D gene: TRBD2
clone size: -
V gene: TRBV29-1
CDR3 protein: CSVEDWQGLAGNEQFF
CDR3 DNA: TGCAGCGTTGAAGACTGGCAGGGACTAGCAGGTAATGAGCAGTTCTTC

J gene: TRBJ1-1
D gene: -
clone size: -
V gene: TRBV6-5
CDR3 protein: CASSYSSGRGTEAFF
CDR3 DNA: TGTGCCAGCAGTTACTCGAGTGGGAGGGGCACTGAAGCTTTCTTT

J gene: TRBJ2-3
D gene: -
clone size: -
V gene: TRBV10-2
CDR3 protein: CASAGRSSSDTQYF
CDR3 DNA: TGCGCCAGCGCTGGCAGGAGTTCATCCGATACGCAGTATTTT

J gene: TRBJ2-7
D gene: TRBD1
clone size: -
V gene: TRBV28
CDR3 protein: CASSGSDRLYEQYF
CDR3 DNA: TGTGCCAGCAGTGGGTCGGACAGGCTCTACGAGCAGTACTTC

J gene: TRBJ1-5
D gene: -
clone size: -
V gene: TRBV19
CDR3 protein: CAGSLGGSNQPQHF
CDR3 DNA: TGTGCCGGATCCCTCGGGGGTAGCAATCAGCCCCAGCATTTT

J gene: TRBJ1-1
D gene: -
clone size: -
V gene: TRBV6-4
CDR3 protein: CASSDSRGTEAFF
CDR3 DNA: TGTGCCAGCAGTGACTCACGGGGGACTGAAGCTTTCTTT

J gene: TRBJ1-5
D gene: TRBD1
clone size: -
V gene: TRBV28
CDR3 protein: CASSLGQGRQPQHF
CDR3 DNA: TGTGCCAGCAGTTTAGGACAGGGACGGCAGCCCCAGCATTTT

J gene: TRBJ2-2
D gene: -
clone size: -
V gene: TRBV2
CDR3 protein: CASKGSRQRNGELFF
CDR3 DNA: TGTGCCAGCAAGGGATCGAGACAACGGAACGGGGAGCTGTTTTTT

J gene: TRBJ2-5
D gene: -
clone size: -
V gene: TRBV4-1
CDR3 protein: CASSQATGRLETQYF
CDR3 DNA: TGCGCCAGCAGCCAAGCAACCGGGCGGCTGGAGACCCAGTACTTC

J gene: TRBJ2-7
D gene: -
clone size: -
V gene: TRBV6-5
CDR3 protein: CASSHTAGATYEQYF
CDR3 DNA: TGTGCCAGCAGCCATACGGCAGGGGCTACCTACGAGCAGTACTTC

J gene: TRBJ1-2
D gene: -
clone size: -
V gene: TRBV19
CDR3 protein: CASSGRLYGYTF
CDR3 DNA: TGTGCCAGTAGTGGGAGACTCTATGGCTACACCTTC

J gene: TRBJ2-5
D gene: -
clone size: -
V gene: TRBV30
CDR3 protein: CAWRQGTGKGEQYF
CDR3 DNA: TGTGCCTGGAGGCAGGGGACGGGGAAAGGGGAGCAGTACTTC

J gene: TRBJ2-7
D gene: TRBD2
clone size: -
V gene: TRBV5-1
CDR3 protein: CASSLVSGITYEQYF
CDR3 DNA: TGCGCCAGCAGCTTGGTTAGCGGGATAACCTACGAGCAGTACTTC

J gene: TRBJ2-7
D gene: -
clone size: few
V gene: TRBV11-1
CDR3 protein: CASSLSRVYEQYF
CDR3 DNA: TGTGCCAGCAGCTTATCCAGGGTCTACGAGCAGTACTTC

J gene: TRBJ2-7
D gene: TRBD2
clone size: -
V gene: TRBV9
CDR3 protein: CASSVGVAGTYEQYF
CDR3 DNA: TGTGCCAGCAGCGTCGGAGTAGCGGGAACCTACGAGCAGTACTTC

J gene: TRBJ2-7
D gene: TRBD1
clone size: -
V gene: TRBV6-5
CDR3 protein: CASSYSPDRGYEQYF
CDR3 DNA: TGTGCCAGCAGTTACTCCCCGGACAGGGGCTACGAGCAGTACTTC

J gene: TRBJ2-1
D gene: -
clone size: few
V gene: TRBV2
CDR3 protein: CASSEGSYNEQFF
CDR3 DNA: TGTGCCAGCAGTGAAGGCTCCTACAATGAGCAGTTCTTC

J gene: TRBJ2-1
D gene: -
clone size: -
V gene: TRBV7-2
CDR3 protein: CASSVRDYNEQFF
CDR3 DNA: TGTGCCAGCAGCGTCAGAGACTACAATGAGCAGTTCTTC

J gene: TRBJ2-5
D gene: -
clone size: -
V gene: TRBV20-1
CDR3 protein: CSARYEETQYF
CDR3 DNA: TGCAGTGCTAGGTATGAGGAGACCCAGTACTTC

J gene: TRBJ1-4
D gene: TRBD1
clone size: -
V gene: TRBV19
CDR3 protein: CASRRGDRLATNEKLFF
CDR3 DNA: TGTGCCAGTAGAAGGGGGGACAGGCTTGCAACTAATGAAAAACTGTTTTTT

J gene: TRBJ2-2
D gene: -
clone size: -
V gene: TRBV19
CDR3 protein: CASRSIHDTGELFF
CDR3 DNA: TGTGCCAGTAGATCTATTCATGACACCGGGGAGCTGTTTTTT

J gene: TRBJ1-5
D gene: -
clone size: -
V gene: TRBV20-1
CDR3 protein: CSARSGQPQHF
CDR3 DNA: TGCAGTGCTAGATCAGGGCAGCCCCAGCATTTT

J gene: TRBJ2-3
D gene: TRBD2
clone size: -
V gene: TRBV11-2
CDR3 protein: CASSLEGGLGPGDTQYF
CDR3 DNA: TGTGCCAGCAGCTTGGAGGGGGGACTAGGACCAGGAGATACGCAGTATTTT

J gene: TRBJ1-2
D gene: -
clone size: -
V gene: TRBV10-3
CDR3 protein: CAISDQGEGYTF
CDR3 DNA: TGTGCCATCAGTGACCAAGGTGAAGGCTACACCTTC

J gene: TRBJ2-1
D gene: TRBD2
clone size: -
V gene: TRBV5-4
CDR3 protein: CASSPLAGDYNEQFF
CDR3 DNA: TGTGCCAGCAGCCCCCTAGCGGGAGACTACAATGAGCAGTTCTTC

J gene: TRBJ1-5
D gene: -
clone size: few
V gene: TRBV6-1
CDR3 protein: CASSEGRYQPQHF
CDR3 DNA: TGTGCCAGCAGTGAAGGGAGGTATCAGCCCCAGCATTTT

J gene: TRBJ1-3
D gene: -
clone size: few
V gene: TRBV2
CDR3 protein: CASSEASFSSGNTIYF
CDR3 DNA: TGTGCCAGCAGTGAAGCGTCGTTCTCCTCTGGAAACACCATATATTTT

J gene: TRBJ1-2
D gene: -
clone size: -
V gene: TRBV6-5
CDR3 protein: CASSYRTGSYGYTF
CDR3 DNA: TGTGCCAGCAGTTACCGGACGGGGTCCTATGGCTACACCTTC

J gene: TRBJ2-1
D gene: TRBD2
clone size: -
V gene: TRBV29-1
CDR3 protein: CSVEGGLAGSYNEQFF
CDR3 DNA: TGCAGCGTTGAAGGGGGACTAGCGGGTTCCTACAATGAGCAGTTCTTC

J gene: TRBJ2-1
D gene: TRBD2
clone size: -
V gene: TRBV10-1
CDR3 protein: CASSGGTSDNEQFF
CDR3 DNA: TGCGCCAGCAGTGGAGGGACTAGCGACAATGAGCAGTTCTTC

J gene: TRBJ1-6
D gene: -
clone size: -
V gene: TRBV7-9
CDR3 protein: CASSAQTATSSYNSPLHF
CDR3 DNA: TGTGCCAGCAGCGCCCAGACAGCAACTAGCTCCTATAATTCACCCCTCCACTTT

J gene: TRBJ1-1
D gene: TRBD1
clone size: few
V gene: TRBV10-3
CDR3 protein: CAISLGTDIEAFF
CDR3 DNA: TGTGCCATCAGCCTCGGGACAGATATTGAAGCTTTCTTT

J gene: TRBJ2-1
D gene: TRBD1
clone size: -
V gene: TRBV10-3
CDR3 protein: CAISESWGTGDNEQFF
CDR3 DNA: TGTGCCATCAGTGAGTCGTGGGGGACAGGGGACAATGAGCAGTTCTTC

J gene: TRBJ1-4
D gene: TRBD1
clone size: -
V gene: TRBV9
CDR3 protein: CASSVDRGKEEEKLFF
CDR3 DNA: TGTGCCAGCAGCGTCGACAGGGGGAAAGAGGAGGAAAAACTGTTTTTT

J gene: TRBJ1-1
D gene: -
clone size: -
V gene: TRBV6-5
CDR3 protein: CATMTGLNTEAFF
CDR3 DNA: TGTGCCACAATGACGGGTCTCAACACTGAAGCTTTCTTT

J gene: TRBJ1-3
D gene: -
clone size: few
V gene: TRBV11-3
CDR3 protein: CASSLAGNTIYF
CDR3 DNA: TGTGCCAGCAGCTTAGCCGGAAACACCATATATTTT

J gene: TRBJ2-5
D gene: -
clone size: once
V gene: TRBV9
CDR3 protein: CASSVGAQETQYF
CDR3 DNA: TGTGCCAGCAGCGTAGGGGCACAAGAGACCCAGTACTTC

J gene: TRBJ2-2
D gene: TRBD2
clone size: -
V gene: TRBV27
CDR3 protein: CASSSGGLGLNTGELFF
CDR3 DNA: TGTGCCAGCAGTTCGGGAGGGTTGGGGCTGAACACCGGGGAGCTGTTTTTT

J gene: TRBJ1-2
D gene: -
clone size: -
V gene: TRBV5-1
CDR3 protein: CASGPGDHGYTF
CDR3 DNA: TGCGCCAGCGGTCCAGGGGACCATGGCTACACCTTC

J gene: TRBJ2-1
D gene: TRBD2
clone size: -
V gene: TRBV6-5
CDR3 protein: CASSSLGTSDYNEQFF
CDR3 DNA: TGTGCCAGCAGTTCCCTCGGGACTAGCGATTACAATGAGCAGTTCTTC

J gene: TRBJ1-2
D gene: TRBD1
clone size: -
V gene: TRBV6-1
CDR3 protein: CASRTGRANYGYTF
CDR3 DNA: TGTGCCAGCAGGACAGGGAGAGCTAACTATGGCTACACCTTC

J gene: TRBJ2-1
D gene: TRBD2
clone size: -
V gene: TRBV7-9
CDR3 protein: CASSLVAGVVEQFF
CDR3 DNA: TGTGCCAGCAGCTTAGTAGCGGGGGTTGTTGAGCAGTTCTTC